This record covers a single T cell receptor (beta chain). The entry originates in a study of blood T cell repertoires in COVID-19. On the study more broadly: COVID-19 samples collected from the United States, Italy and Spain covered acute and convalescent phases.

The V gene end was trimmed by 3 bases and the J gene end by 2 bases; junction bases not matched to a gene: 3. This CDR3 spans 15 amino acids. Germline CDR1 and CDR2: LGHDT and YNNKEL (reference sequence). Per the original data handling: Amplification with reference gene primers provided the estimates of nucleated cell counts. The repertoire was sequenced with immunoSEQ multiplex PCR; TCRdb's copy has only in-frame clones and lacks some. The V and J calls and clone size are taken from that table; D and trimming were inferred from the DNA. The sample holds 200,000 to 300,000 clones; 83% are singletons and the top ten take more than 5.5%.

The V gene is TRBV3-1 (or the pseudogene TRBV3-2), the J gene TRBJ1-5; 8 bases are shared with TRBD1. Specimen: peripheral blood. The sequence came from a human donor in a cohort sampled during active COVID-19. CDR3 sequence reads: CASSQSGGGNQPQHF. The CDR3 nucleotides read TGTGCCAGCAGCCAGTCAGGGGGCGGCAATCAGCCCCAGCATTTT.